This is a list of T cell receptor beta chains from one sample in a study of shared clonotypes between healthy human individuals. Assay: immunoSEQ multiplex PCR; the TCRdb copy retains only in-frame clones and omits some. The table has over a million clones, roughly 96% seen once. Material: naive CD4+ T cells sorted from blood. The source of these receptors is a man aged 25 to 40 in good health. The CDR3 runs from the conserved cysteine through the conserved F or W. The D gene is left open where the match is weak. Size is stated for part of the rows, as once, few or many counts, or as a class when the clone is expanded.

>NA|NA|TRBJ2-7|TRBV10-1
CATQRGATYEQYF
TGCGCCACCCAACGGGGGGCAACCTACGAGCAGTACTTC
>once|NA|TRBJ1-1|TRBV9
CASSPHRMWSNTEAFF
TGTGCCAGCAGCCCCCATCGTATGTGGAGTAACACTGAAGCTTTCTTT
>once|NA|TRBJ1-1|TRBV4-1
CASSQVFLRDEVFF
TGCGCCAGCAGCCAAGTATTCTTAAGGGATGAGGTCTTCTTT
>once|TRBD1|TRBJ1-1|TRBV5-4
CASSFVQGADEAFF
TGTGCCAGCAGCTTCGTTCAGGGGGCGGATGAAGCTTTCTTT
>NA|TRBD1|TRBJ1-5|TRBV10-2
CASGLDRARRSNQPQHF
TGCGCCAGCGGCCTAGACAGGGCACGTAGAAGCAATCAGCCCCAGCATTTT
>NA|NA|TRBJ2-3|TRBV11-3
CASSLGIDPTDTQYF
TGTGCCAGCAGCTTAGGTATCGACCCCACAGATACGCAGTATTTT
>NA|NA|TRBJ1-1|TRBV6-4
CASSLMEGGNTEAFF
TGTGCCAGCAGTCTTATGGAGGGAGGGAACACTGAAGCTTTCTTT
>NA|TRBD2|TRBJ2-1|TRBV4-1
CASSQADMGLAEIYNEQFF
TGCGCCAGCAGCCAGGCGGATATGGGACTAGCGGAGATCTACAATGAGCAGTTCTTC
>once|TRBD1|TRBJ2-1|TRBV5-1
CASSLGTGGRNEQFF
TGCGCCAGCAGCTTGGGGACAGGGGGCCGCAATGAGCAGTTCTTC
>NA|NA|TRBJ2-1|TRBV7-9
CASSPSNEQFF
TGTGCCAGCAGCCCCTCGAATGAGCAGTTCTTC
>NA|TRBD2|TRBJ2-5|TRBV15
CATSPRGGREGTQYF
TGTGCCACCAGCCCCCGGGGCGGGAGGGAGGGGACCCAGTACTTC